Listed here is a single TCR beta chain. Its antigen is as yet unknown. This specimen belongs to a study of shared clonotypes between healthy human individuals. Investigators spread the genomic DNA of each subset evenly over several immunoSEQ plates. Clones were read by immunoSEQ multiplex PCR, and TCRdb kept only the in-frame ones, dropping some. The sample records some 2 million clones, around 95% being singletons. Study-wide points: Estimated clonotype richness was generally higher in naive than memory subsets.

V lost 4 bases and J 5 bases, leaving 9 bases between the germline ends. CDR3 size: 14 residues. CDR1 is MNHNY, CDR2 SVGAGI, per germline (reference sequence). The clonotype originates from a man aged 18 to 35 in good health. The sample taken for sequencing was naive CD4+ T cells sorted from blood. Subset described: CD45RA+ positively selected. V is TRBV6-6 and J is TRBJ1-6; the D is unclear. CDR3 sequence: CASSWERNNSPLHF. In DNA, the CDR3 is TGTGCCAGCAGTTGGGAACGCAATAATTCACCCCTCCACTTT.